This T cell receptor beta chain is drawn from a study of blood T cell repertoires in COVID-19. Study as a whole: T cells, B-cell-depleted T cells, or PBMCs supplied cDNA or gDNA.

This CDR3 contains 16 residues. Trimming stripped 1 base from V and 2 bases from J, with 12 bases between. Germline CDR1 reads MNHEY; CDR2 reads SVGEGT. The table came from immunoSEQ multiplex PCR; TCRdb's copy has only in-frame clones and leaves some out. The sample includes roughly 120,000 clones, around 87% of them seen just once. V and J are TRBV6-2 or TRBV6-3 and TRBJ1-5; possibly TRBD1 for D (6 bases). Sequences were obtained from peripheral blood. The source of this sequence is a human donor in a cohort sampled during active COVID-19. The CDR3 region is CASSYWGGHGNQPQHF. In DNA form, the CDR3 reads TGTGCCAGCAGTTACTGGGGGGGGCATGGCAATCAGCCCCAGCATTTT.